What follows is one T cell receptor beta chain and its context. The antigen this receptor binds is unknown. No base qualities exist here, and no much larger clone lies one base off it. TCR beta CDR3 regions were sequenced from DNA using the immunoSEQ Assay. On the authors' methods: T cell density was computed as TCR beta template counts normalized to usable DNA estimated by amplifying housekeeping genes. Richness was estimated using the preseqR package, with extrapolation to 400,000 templates for PBMC samples and to 120,000 templates for tissue samples. Clonality was taken to be one minus Pielou's evenness. Differential abundance testing on productive amino-acid clonotypes, with a minimum total count of 5 and an alpha of 0.1, was used to identify tissue-enriched TCRs. The Jaccard Index and the Morisita Overlap Index were used to measure repertoire overlap between compartments. GLIPH grouped TCR beta CDR3s together with public tetramer-defined viral CDR3s, and a viral motif had to include at least three viral sequences and also show V-gene enrichment. TCRdb carries this immuneACCESS record with in-frame sequences only. Its versions omit some clonotypes, under half of them owing to an unresolved V gene in the studies checked, with the rest unexplained. The V and J calls and clone size were taken over from that table, and D and trimming were inferred from the DNA. The sample yields just under 30,000 clones; roughly nine tenths were counted once. The top ten hold about 9.3% of the sample.

The data stem from a study of T cells in localized non-small cell lung cancer (dated by TCRdb to the early 2020s). A note on the overall study: Comparing tumors with uninvolved tumor-adjacent lungs, the study looked at the T cell repertoires of approximately 250 patients with early-stage NSCLC. The cohort comprised roughly 240 treatment-naïve NSCLC patients with resected, localized lung tumors. NSCLC patients had a mean age of around 70 years, and fewer than 150 were male and 107 female.

At diagnosis, peripheral blood, uninvolved tumor-adjacent lung and tumor were collected and stored as a combination of fresh-frozen and FFPE material. For TCR repertoire profiling, the blood samples were analyzed as peripheral blood mononuclear cells. Findings and caveats that apply to the study as a whole: Of the top 100 tumor clones, a median of roughly 56 were detected in paired uninvolved adjacent lung; approximately 28 were also among that lung's top 100. Because multi-region tumor sequencing was not performed, intratumor heterogeneity could not be ruled out. Longer overall survival was associated with higher T cell density in blood, whereas shorter survival was associated with higher clonality in adjacent lung. Since the design was exploratory, TCR variables were selected using unadjusted p-values with no false-discovery rate correction. Uninvolved tumor-adjacent lung showed the highest T cell clonality, higher than tumor, which suggests more focused antigenic responses in the uninvolved tumor-adjacent lung.

The CDR3 contains 17 residues, cysteine and phenylalanine counted. Only the CDR3 part of the read is kept: 51 bases, read in frame from the first base. Sequences SGHKS (CDR1) and YYEKEE (CDR2) are obtained from the germline V gene (reference sequence). V is reduced by 4 bases and J by 4 bases, leaving a spacing of 21 bases between them. This clonotype was sampled from a woman aged 35 to 75 with stage I lung adenocarcinoma. The sample consisted of peripheral blood, taken before any cancer treatment. Here the chain combines TRBV5-5 and TRBJ1-5, with the D gene too uncertain to name. This receptor has the CDR3 CASSLELGRGRNQPQHF. The base sequence is TGTGCCAGCAGCCTGGAGTTGGGCCGCGGGCGTAATCAGCCCCAGCATTTT.